The 30 T cell receptor beta chains below all came from one sample that was sequenced in a study of beta chain features in type 1 diabetes. General study findings and limits: Across all four CD4+ subsets, people with type 1 diabetes showed modestly shorter TCRB CDR3s.

The sequenced template was cDNA made from the entire isolated RNA. Sequencing was performed with immunoSEQ multiplex PCR; in TCRdb, only in-frame clones are kept and a portion is missing. The sample carries about 280,000 clones, roughly 15% recorded once. These receptors' targets are unknown. The source material was naive CD4+ T cells from blood. The source of these receptors is a man younger than 35 with type 1 diabetes.

The chain uses TRBV5-1 and TRBJ1-1; a possible D gene is TRBD1 (5 bases). Germline-derived CDR1 and CDR2 are SGHRS and YFSETQ. Trimming took 4 bases from V and 1 from J, leaving 8 bases between them. The CDR3 contains 13 residues. Here the CDR3 reads CASSTTGNTEAFF. The CDR3 region has the DNA TGCGCCAGCAGCACAACAGGGAACACTGAAGCTTTCTTT.

V is TRBV6-5 and J is TRBJ2-5, with 8 bases identical to TRBD1. Germline V CDR1 and CDR2: MNHEY, SVGAGI. CDR3 length: 13 residues. Germline trimming cut 5 bases from V and 5 bases from J; bases unmatched to any gene: 4. The CDR3 protein is CASSARGRETQYF. Written as DNA, the CDR3 is TGTGCCAGCAGTGCCAGGGGGCGTGAGACCCAGTACTTC.

V gene TRBV19 combines with J gene TRBJ2-2, with D unresolved. The CDR3 is 14 amino acids. Trimming left V 1 base short and J 0 bases short, with 3 bases between. Germline V gene lookup returns CDR1 LNHDA and CDR2 SQIVND (reference sequence). CDR3 sequence: CASSIVANTGELFF. The DNA for the CDR3 is TGTGCCAGTAGTATAGTCGCGAACACCGGGGAGCTGTTTTTT.

The V gene is TRBV19, the J gene TRBJ1-5; D gene uncertain. Germline CDR1 is LNHDA and CDR2 is SQIVND (reference sequence). V lost 0 bases and J 6 bases, leaving 9 bases between the germline ends. The CDR3 has 14 residues. The CDR3 reads CASSIEREPQPQHF. Here the CDR3 DNA reads TGTGCCAGTAGTATAGAGCGGGAACCTCAGCCCCAGCATTTT.

This rearrangement joins TRBV28 to TRBJ1-6, with TRBD1 matching over 7 bases. This CDR3 spans 16 amino acids. J was trimmed by 7 bases and V by 6 bases; bases with no gene match: 12. CDR1 MDHEN and CDR2 SYDVKM come from the germline V gene. As DNA, the CDR3 is TGTGCCAGCAGCCGTCACCGACAGGGTCGGAATTCACCCCTCCACTTT. The encoded protein is CASSRHRQGRNSPLHF.

The gene calls are TRBV7-2 and TRBJ1-5; D possibly corresponds to TRBD1 (5 bases). Trimming shortened V by 5 bases and J by 2 bases, and 16 bases separated the two germline ends. The CDR3 sequence is 16 residues long. Per the germline V gene, CDR1 is SGHTA and CDR2 is FQGNSA. The CDR3 sequence is CASSIRLGGGNQPQHF. In DNA, the CDR3 is TGTGCCAGCAGCATAAGACTCGGGGGAGGCAATCAGCCCCAGCATTTT. The full variable domain, rest sourced from reference TRBV7-2 and TRBJ1-5, is GAGVSQSPSNKVTEKGKDVELRCDPISGHTALYWYRQSLGQGLEFLIYFQGNSAPDKSGLPSDRFSAERTGGSVSTLTIQRTQQEDSAVYLCASSIRLGGGNQPQHFGDGTRLSIL.

This chain connects TRBV19 to TRBJ1-2; D might be TRBD1 (5 bases). Trimming stripped 5 bases from V and 4 bases from J, with 14 bases between. This CDR3 comprises 14 residues. In germline, CDR1 is LNHDA, CDR2 SQIVND (reference sequence). The DNA for the CDR3 is TGTGCCAGTAGTCCAACCGGGCAGGGCTATGGCTACACCTTC. Translation: CASSPTGQGYGYTF.

The chain recombines TRBV13 with TRBJ2-7; 13 bases map to TRBD2. Germline V lookup: CDR1 PRHDT, CDR2 FYEKMQ (reference sequence). J was trimmed by 1 base and V by 4 bases; bases with no gene match: 4. The length of the CDR3 is 16 residues. The CDR3 spells CASSSLGLAGSYEQYF. The CDR3 nucleotides read TGTGCCAGCAGCTCCCTGGGACTAGCGGGGTCCTACGAGCAGTACTTC.

The V call is TRBV12-5, the J call TRBJ2-1; 7 bases map to TRBD1. Germline V gene sequence: CDR1 LGHNT, CDR2 FRNRAP. J lost 15 bases, V lost 1 base, and 9 bases had no gene match. The CDR3 is made up of 13 amino acids. The CDR3 DNA sequence: TGTGCTAGTGGTTTGGACTACGGACAGGACTTGTTCTTC. Its translation is CASGLDYGQDLFF.

This chain connects TRBV19 to TRBJ1-5; 7 bases align to TRBD1. Per germline, CDR1 LNHDA and CDR2 SQIVND (reference sequence). There are 14 residues in the CDR3. V was pared by 5 bases and J by 11 bases, with 12 bases of the junction left unmatched. The CDR3 loop is CASSPRTGRIAQHF. As DNA, the CDR3 is TGTGCCAGTAGTCCGAGGACAGGCAGAATCGCCCAGCATTTT.

This clone came up a few times. V and J are TRBV9 and TRBJ2-1, with 13 bases aligning to TRBD2. CDR1 SGDLS and CDR2 YYNGEE come from the germline V gene. Trimming at V came to 3 bases and at J to 0 bases, leaving 0 bases not matched to a gene. CDR3 length equals 16 residues. The CDR3 DNA sequence: TGTGCCAGCAGCGGGACTAGCGGGAGCTCCTACAATGAGCAGTTCTTC. Translated: CASSGTSGSSYNEQFF.

This chain connects TRBV5-1 to TRBJ2-1; TRBD1 might be the D (7 bases). Germline V gene sequence: CDR1 SGHRS, CDR2 YFSETQ. There are 15 residues in the CDR3. Trimming shortened V by 4 bases and J by 5 bases, and 16 bases separated the two germline ends. Here the CDR3 reads CASSKTVRGDNEQFF. In nucleotides, the CDR3 is TGCGCCAGCAGCAAGACAGTCAGGGGGGACAATGAGCAGTTCTTC.

This clone was counted between two and nine times. V and J are TRBV6-1 and TRBJ2-1, with 7 bases identical to TRBD2. Looked up from germline, CDR1 is MNHNS and CDR2 is SASEGT. The CDR3 totals 15 residues. The trim removed 2 bases at V and 4 bases at J, leaving 5 bases unmatched. CDR3 sequence: CASSERGETYNEQFF. The CDR3 DNA follows: TGTGCCAGCAGTGAACGGGGGGAGACTTACAATGAGCAGTTCTTC.

The CDR3 DNA reads as TGTGCCAGCAGTGAAACAGGAAGCTATGGCTACACCTTC. The encoded protein is CASSETGSYGYTF. V usage is TRBV6-1 and J usage is TRBJ1-2, with TRBD1 as a possible D gene (5 bases). The germline CDR1 and CDR2 sequences are MNHNS and SASEGT. V was cut by 2 bases and J by 4 bases, with 8 bases left in between. This CDR3 region has 13 residues.

The V and J genes are TRBV23-1 and TRBJ2-4; possibly TRBD2 for D (6 bases). TRBV23-1 belongs to the ORF category, with a function that is uncertain. This CDR3 spans 15 amino acids. V was pared by 4 bases and J by 3 bases, with 13 bases between. In DNA, the CDR3 is TGCGCCAGCAGTCCCGGGGGAGGTATCAAAAACATTCAGTACTTC. It is translated as CASSPGGGIKNIQYF.

This clone was seen a handful of times. The chain combines TRBV2 with TRBJ2-3; maybe TRBD1 (5 bases). The CDR3 consists of 14 residues. V was cut by 3 bases and J by 9 bases, with 16 bases left in between. The germline CDR1 and CDR2 sequences are SNHLY and FYNNEI. The CDR3 here is CASSDQGRVSTQYF. CDR3 DNA: TGTGCCAGCAGTGACCAGGGAAGGGTTTCGACGCAGTATTTT. The entire variable domain, with the rest obtained from reference TRBV2 and TRBJ2-3, is as follows: EPEVTQTPSHQVTQMGQEVILRCVPISNHLYFYWYRQILGQKVEFLVSFYNNEISEKSEIFDDQFSVERPDGSNFTLKIRSTKLEDSAMYFCASSDQGRVSTQYFGPGTRLTVL.

The J gene is TRBJ2-4, the V gene TRBV6-7; D might be TRBD2 (6 bases). TRBV6-7 is designated an ORF whose function remains uncertain. V lost 7 bases and J lost 8, with 12 bases in between. This CDR3 has 12 residues. The CDR3 nucleotides are TGTGCCAGCAATTCCAGGGAGGACATTCAGTACTTC. Residues: CASNSREDIQYF.

The V call is TRBV15, the J call TRBJ2-7; D might be TRBD1 (6 bases). Germline CDR1 and CDR2: LNHNV and YYDKDF (reference sequence). CDR3 length: 13 amino acids. The germline V and J ends were trimmed by 2 bases and 4 bases, with 9 bases remaining between them. The CDR3 bases are TGTGCCACCAGCAGATCCGGACAGTACGAGCAGTACTTC. Its translation: CATSRSGQYEQYF.

The CDR3 sequence is CAWSSPGSFHQPQHF. The CDR3 DNA is TGTGCCTGGAGTAGTCCCGGGAGTTTCCACCAGCCCCAGCATTTT. The genes are TRBV30 and TRBJ1-5, with no clear D. The germline gives CDR1 GTSNPN, CDR2 SVGIG (reference sequence). The CDR3 extends over 15 amino acids. V was trimmed by 2 bases and J by 7 bases, leaving 18 bases between them.

There are a few counts of this clone. V gene TRBV7-9 combines with J gene TRBJ2-5, with TRBD2 identical over 12 bases. V shed 5 bases and J 6 bases; nucleotides not matched to a gene: 7. Germline V gene sequence: CDR1 SEHNR, CDR2 FQNEAQ (reference sequence). The CDR3 has 15 residues. The CDR3 here is CASSLGLAGRQTQYF. The CDR3 bases are TGTGCCAGCAGCCTGGGACTAGCGGGCCGCCAGACCCAGTACTTC.

The chain has TRBV30 and TRBJ2-5, with TRBD1 as a possible D gene (5 bases). V was trimmed by 0 bases and J by 5 bases, leaving 13 bases between them. The CDR3 runs to 14 residues. CDR1 and CDR2 (germline): GTSNPN, SVGIG (reference sequence). The CDR3 sequence: CAWSVPPGWETQYF. For the CDR3, the DNA is TGTGCCTGGAGTGTACCTCCAGGGTGGGAGACCCAGTACTTC. The entire variable domain, with the rest obtained from reference TRBV30 and TRBJ2-5, is as follows: SQTIHQWPATLVQPVGSPLSLECTVEGTSNPNLYWYRQAAGRGLQLLFYSVGIGQISSEVPQNLSASRPQDRQFILSSKKLLLSDSGFYLCAWSVPPGWETQYFGPGTRLLVL.

V is TRBV30 and J is TRBJ2-5; 7 bases align to TRBD2. Germline-derived CDR1 and CDR2 are GTSNPN and SVGIG (reference sequence). The CDR3 extends over 12 amino acids. The trim removed 4 bases at V and 2 bases at J, leaving 1 base unmatched. CDR3 in amino acids: CAWTSGQETQYF. In nucleotides, the CDR3 is TGTGCCTGGACTAGCGGACAAGAGACCCAGTACTTC.

This chain joins TRBV25-1 and TRBJ1-2; 7 bases are a match to TRBD1. The trim removed 4 bases at V and 8 bases at J, leaving 7 bases unmatched. Germline V lookup: CDR1 MGHDK, CDR2 SYGVNS. The CDR3 runs 13 residues. The CDR3 DNA reads TGTGCCAGCAGTGCCCAGGGGGAGAGGGGCTACACCTTC. Encoded protein: CASSAQGERGYTF.

Turning to this clone: Sequence at one end of the junction differs from germline and may be a read error. The V and J genes are TRBV7-8 and TRBJ2-5; no clear D gene. This CDR3 spans 11 amino acids. CDR1 SGHVS and CDR2 FQNEAQ come from the germline V gene. CDR3 amino acids: CVSSLGSLQYF. The CDR3 DNA sequence: TGTGTCAGCAGCTTAGGTAGCCTCCAGTACTTC. Filled out from reference TRBV7-8 and TRBJ2-5, the complete variable domain reads GAGVSQSPRYKVAKRGQDVALRCDPISGHVSLFWYQQALGQGPEFLTYFQNEAQLDKSGLPSDRFFAERPEGSVSTLKIQRTQQEDSAVYLCVSSLGSLQYFGPGTRLLVL.

This clone was detected a few times. This sequence joins TRBV25-1 and TRBJ1-5; the D gene is possibly TRBD1 (5 bases). The CDR3 spans 14 residues. Germline V gene sequence: CDR1 MGHDK, CDR2 SYGVNS. Deletions cut 4 bases from V and 4 bases from J, with 11 bases between. In DNA, the CDR3 is TGTGCCAGCAGTGCAAGACAGTCAAATCAGCCCCAGCATTTT. Translated, it gives CASSARQSNQPQHF. Full variable domain (missing parts from reference TRBV25-1 and TRBJ1-5): EADIYQTPRYLVIGTGKKITLECSQTMGHDKMYWYQQDPGMELHLIHYSYGVNSTEKGDLSSESTVSRIRTEHFPLTLESARPSHTSQYLCASSARQSNQPQHFGDGTRLSIL.

This clone has more than one count but fewer than ten. The CDR3 DNA is TGTGCCAGCAGCTTAGGGCGGGACACAGATACGCAGTATTTT. Its protein is CASSLGRDTDTQYF. This chain connects TRBV13 to TRBJ2-3, with D possibly TRBD2 on 6 matching bases. V lost 0 bases, J lost 2 bases, and 6 bases lay in between. Germline loops: CDR1 PRHDT, CDR2 FYEKMQ (reference sequence). This CDR3 has 14 amino acids.

This chain joins TRBV5-1 and TRBJ2-2, with a possible D match to TRBD2 (5 bases). The germline gives CDR1 SGHRS, CDR2 YFSETQ. V was shortened by 5 bases and J by 2 bases, with 10 bases between the two germline ends. The CDR3 length is 14 residues. The DNA for the CDR3 is TGCGCCAGCAGACCAGCGGATAACACCGGGGAGCTGTTTTTT. Residues: CASRPADNTGELFF.

This clone has only a few counts. The J gene is TRBJ2-5, the V gene TRBV2; D is unresolved. The CDR3 covers 15 residues. Germline V gene lookup returns CDR1 SNHLY and CDR2 FYNNEI. Trimming removed 4 bases at V and 1 base at J, with 13 bases between. The CDR3 nucleotides read TGTGCCAGCAGTGGGGCGAGCTACTCCCAAGAGACCCAGTACTTC. Residues: CASSGASYSQETQYF.

This clone came up a few times. The chain joins TRBV19 to TRBJ2-3; TRBD1 matches 8 bases. The germline V gene has CDR1 LNHDA and CDR2 SQIVND (reference sequence). The CDR3 extends over 16 amino acids. The ends lost 4 bases at V and 0 bases at J; junction bases unmatched: 6. This CDR3 reads CASSKYGTGSTDTQYF. The CDR3 DNA sequence: TGTGCCAGTAGTAAGTACGGGACAGGAAGCACAGATACGCAGTATTTT.

V usage is TRBV9 and J usage is TRBJ2-7, with no clear D. Germline values: CDR1 SGDLS, CDR2 YYNGEE. V dropped 1 base and J dropped 5 bases, with 19 bases sitting between them. The CDR3 runs to 16 residues. This CDR3 is CASSVFGAAAPDEQYF. CDR3 in DNA: TGTGCCAGCAGCGTATTCGGTGCGGCAGCCCCTGACGAGCAGTACTTC.